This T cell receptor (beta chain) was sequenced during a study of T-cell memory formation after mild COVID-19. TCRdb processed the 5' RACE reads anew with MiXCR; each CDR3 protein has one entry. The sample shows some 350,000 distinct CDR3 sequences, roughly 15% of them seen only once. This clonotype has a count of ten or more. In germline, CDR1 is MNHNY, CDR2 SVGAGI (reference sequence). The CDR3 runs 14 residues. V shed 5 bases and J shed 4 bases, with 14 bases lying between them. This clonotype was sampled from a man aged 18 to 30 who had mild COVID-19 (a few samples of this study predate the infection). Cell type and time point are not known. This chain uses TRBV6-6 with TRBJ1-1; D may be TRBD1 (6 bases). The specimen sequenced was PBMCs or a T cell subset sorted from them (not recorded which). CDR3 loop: CASSQSRGGTEAFF. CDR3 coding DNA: TGTGCCAGCAGTCAAAGCAGGGGTGGCACTGAAGCTTTCTTT.